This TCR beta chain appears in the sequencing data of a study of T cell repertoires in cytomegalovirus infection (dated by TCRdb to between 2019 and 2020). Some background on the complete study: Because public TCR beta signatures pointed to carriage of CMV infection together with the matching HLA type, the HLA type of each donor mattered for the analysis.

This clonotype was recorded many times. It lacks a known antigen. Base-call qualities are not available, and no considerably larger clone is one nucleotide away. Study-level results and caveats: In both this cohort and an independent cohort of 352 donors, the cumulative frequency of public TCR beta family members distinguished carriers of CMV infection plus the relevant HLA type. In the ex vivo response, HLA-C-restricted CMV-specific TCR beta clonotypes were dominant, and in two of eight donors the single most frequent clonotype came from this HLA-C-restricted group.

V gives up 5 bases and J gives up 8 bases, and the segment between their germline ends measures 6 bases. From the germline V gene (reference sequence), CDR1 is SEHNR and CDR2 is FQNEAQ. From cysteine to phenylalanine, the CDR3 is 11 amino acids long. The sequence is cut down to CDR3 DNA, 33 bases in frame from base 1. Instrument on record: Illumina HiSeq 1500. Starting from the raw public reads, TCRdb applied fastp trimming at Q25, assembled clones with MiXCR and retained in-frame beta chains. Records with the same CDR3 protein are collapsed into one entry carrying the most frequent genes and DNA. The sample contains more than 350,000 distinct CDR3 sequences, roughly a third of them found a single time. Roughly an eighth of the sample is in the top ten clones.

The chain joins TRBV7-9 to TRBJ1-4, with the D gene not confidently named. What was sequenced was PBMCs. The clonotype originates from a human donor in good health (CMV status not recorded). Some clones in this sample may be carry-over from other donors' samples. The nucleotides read TGTGCCAGCAGCCAAGTGGAAAAACTGTTTTTT. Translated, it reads CASSQVEKLFF.